This passage covers 8 T cell receptor beta chains from one sample sequenced in a study of post-analysis software for immune sequencing data. Their recognized antigens are unknown. General study findings and limits: In patients, a few TRBV segments were more frequent than in controls, with TRBV5-6, TRBV5-1 and TRBV20-1 among them.

Presence of unique molecular identifiers characterized the TCR beta cDNA libraries. TCRdb ran MiXCR on the PCR reads and lists one entry per CDR3 protein. This sample has roughly 730,000 distinct CDR3 sequences, with roughly 29% found just once. Sequenced material: blood. These receptor sequences come from a girl under 18 with multiple sclerosis.

V is TRBV7-2 and J is TRBJ1-1; D may be TRBD1 (6 bases). The CDR3 is 15 amino acids. From germline, CDR1 is SGHTA and CDR2 FQGNSA. Trimming removed 5 bases from V and 0 bases from J, with 13 bases in between. CDR3 DNA sequence: TGTGCCAGCAGCAGAGACAGGTGGATGAACACTGAAGCTTTCTTT. Translating it yields CASSRDRWMNTEAFF. The whole variable domain, remainder taken from reference TRBV7-2 and TRBJ1-1, is GAGVSQSPSNKVTEKGKDVELRCDPISGHTALYWYRQSLGQGLEFLIYFQGNSAPDKSGLPSDRFSAERTGGSVSTLTIQRTQQEDSAVYLCASSRDRWMNTEAFFGQGTRLTVV.

The rearrangement links TRBV11-2 to TRBJ2-2; D unclear. The V end lost 1 base, the J end lost 0 bases, and 9 bases lay between the germline ends. Per germline, CDR1 SGHAT and CDR2 FQNNGV. The CDR3 is made up of 16 amino acids. The CDR3 DNA reads TGTGCCAGCAGCTTAGGGGCGGTACCGAACACCGGGGAGCTGTTTTTT. Its protein is CASSLGAVPNTGELFF.

The rearrangement joins TRBV12-3 or TRBV12-4 to TRBJ1-5; D may be TRBD1 (5 bases). V was cut by 6 bases and J by 6 bases, with 18 bases left in between. This CDR3 is 15 amino acids long. The CDR3 DNA sequence: TGTGCCAGCAGGCGGGGCAGGGAACGAGCTCAGCCCCAGCATTTT. It specifies CASRRGRERAQPQHF.

The chain links TRBV7-6 to TRBJ1-4, with D uncertain. V lost 5 bases, J lost 0 bases, and 4 bases lay in between. Germline values: CDR1 SGHVS, CDR2 FNYEAQ. The CDR3 length is 13 residues. The CDR3 here is CASSGSTNEKLFF. CDR3 nucleotides: TGTGCCAGCAGCGGATCAACTAATGAAAAACTGTTTTTT.

As to this clonotype: A read error may account for a junction end that differs from germline. The chain is built from TRBV5-1 and TRBJ2-7, with D perhaps matching TRBD1 or TRBD2 (5 bases each). The CDR3 contains 15 residues. The germline V gene encodes CDR1 SGHRS and CDR2 YFSETQ. The CDR3 sequence: CAISFSGTVSYEQYF. CDR3 nucleotide sequence: TGCGCCATCAGCTTTTCCGGGACGGTCTCCTACGAGCAGTACTTC.

This clonotype has a handful of counts. J is TRBJ2-7 and V is TRBV7-8; 7 bases line up with TRBD1. Germline V gene lookup returns CDR1 SGHVS and CDR2 FQNEAQ. The junction had 8 bases not matched to a gene; V was cut back by 1 base and J by 5 bases. This CDR3 has 15 amino acids. This chain's CDR3 is CASSLGSTGLHEQYF. CDR3 bases: TGTGCCAGCAGCTTAGGGTCGACAGGGTTACACGAGCAGTACTTC. Together with reference TRBV7-8 and TRBJ2-7, the CDR3 gives the full variable domain: GAGVSQSPRYKVAKRGQDVALRCDPISGHVSLFWYQQALGQGPEFLTYFQNEAQLDKSGLPSDRFFAERPEGSVSTLKIQRTQQEDSAVYLCASSLGSTGLHEQYFGPGTRLTVT.

This sequence joins TRBV7-2 and TRBJ2-5; 8 bases map to TRBD2. The DNA end lines up better with TRBJ2-7; the J call may be wrong. Germline CDR1 is SGHTA and CDR2 is FQGNSA. The CDR3 covers 14 residues. The DNA for the CDR3 is TGTGCCAGCAGCTTAGAGCGGGGGTTCGGCGAGCAGTACTTC. Amino acid sequence: CASSLERGFGEQYF.

This clonotype appeared many times. V is TRBV29-1 and J is TRBJ2-1; 10 bases are shared with TRBD2. Germline V lookup: CDR1 SQVTM, CDR2 ANQGSEA. This CDR3 has 16 residues. Unmatched junction bases numbered 12, after V lost 7 bases and J lost 3 bases. The CDR3 bases are TGCAGCGCCGGGGGGGCTAGCGGGGGCCGCTACAATGAGCAGTTCTTC. This sequence encodes CSAGGASGGRYNEQFF.